Shown below are 25 T cell receptor beta chains from a single sample sequenced in a study of human T cells and chemical hapten exposure. The time point is: pre-sensitization, week 0. Treatment: therapeutic diphenylcyclopropenone sensitization with weekly scalp DPC. TCRdb re-called the RACE reads with MiXCR, one entry per CDR3 protein. The sample consists of 300,000 to 450,000 distinct CDR3 sequences, 4.5% to 5.5% of them appearing once. The sequences come from whole blood, collected in connection with sensitization to the hapten diphenylcyclopropenone (DPC). These receptors were obtained from a woman between 50 and 59 years old with alopecia areata. Some clones in this sample may be carry-over from other donors' samples.

The chain joins TRBV4-1 to TRBJ2-5, with D uncertain. Germline CDR1 is MGHRA and CDR2 is YSYEKL. This CDR3 is 14 amino acids long. Between the trimmed V and J ends, which lost 2 bases and 3 bases, there was a span of 10 bases. CDR3 in amino acids: CASSQSLAEETQYF. As DNA, the CDR3 is TGCGCCAGCAGCCAAAGTCTGGCAGAAGAGACCCAGTACTTC.

The chain employs TRBV14 and TRBJ2-7, with D unclear. The CDR3 has 12 amino acids. The V gene's germline CDR1 is SGHDN and CDR2 FVKESK. The V and J ends lost 2 bases and 3 bases respectively, with 5 bases between them. CDR3 loop: CASSQHVYEQYF. DNA of the CDR3: TGTGCCAGCAGCCAACACGTCTACGAGCAGTACTTC. Using reference TRBV14 and TRBJ2-7 for the parts outside the CDR3, the full variable domain is EAGVTQFPSHSVIEKGQTVTLRCDPISGHDNLYWYRRVMGKEIKFLLHFVKESKQDESGMPNNRFLAERTGGTYSTLKVQPAELEDSGVYFCASSQHVYEQYFGPGTRLTVT.

Concerning this clonotype itself: It may be a read error: a sequence one base away is much more abundant. The genes are TRBV20-1 and TRBJ2-2; 10 positions agree with TRBD2. This CDR3 region has 14 residues. The germline V gene has CDR1 DFQATT and CDR2 SNEGSKA (reference sequence). CDR3 in DNA: TGCAGTACTAGAGAGCGGGGGGGCACCGGGGAGCTGTTTTTT. Translating gives CSTRERGGTGELFF.

This clonotype has a count of ten or more. This chain uses TRBV6-6 with TRBJ2-1; D is unresolved. This CDR3 contains 16 residues. V was cut by 6 bases and J by 2 bases, with 17 bases left in between. Looked up from germline, CDR1 is MNHNY and CDR2 is SVGAGI (reference sequence). The CDR3 bases are TGTGCCAGCAGAAACTACCTCGACACAACCTACAATGAGCAGTTCTTC. This gives the protein CASRNYLDTTYNEQFF.

This clonotype was observed many times. The chain combines TRBV18 with TRBJ1-5; TRBD1 is a possible D gene (6 bases). Trimming took off 8 bases at V and 3 bases at J, with 14 bases between the two ends. Per the germline V gene, CDR1 is KGHSH and CDR2 is LQKENI. CDR3 length: 14 amino acids. This chain's CDR3 is CASSPQGNNQPQHF. The CDR3, as DNA: TGTGCCAGCAGTCCTCAGGGGAACAATCAGCCCCAGCATTTT. Drawing the rest from reference TRBV18 and TRBJ1-5, the complete variable domain is NAGVMQNPRHLVRRRGQEARLRCSPMKGHSHVYWYRQLPEEGLKFMVYLQKENIIDESGMPKERFSAEFPKEGPSILRIQQVVRGDSAAYFCASSPQGNNQPQHFGDGTRLSIL.

The table lists this clonotype with a few counts. The CDR3, as DNA: TGTGCCAGCAGCTTAGCGCTGTCTAGCGAGGGCACAGATACGCAGTATTTT. Residues: CASSLALSSEGTDTQYF. This chain joins TRBV7-9 and TRBJ2-3; TRBD2 is a possible D gene (6 bases). This CDR3 has 17 residues. V was shortened by 0 bases and J by 1 base, with 14 bases between the two germline ends. Germline V CDR1 and CDR2: SEHNR, FQNEAQ (reference sequence).

Ten or more counts support this clonotype. The V call is TRBV6-4, the J call TRBJ2-1; TRBD2 is a possible D gene (6 bases). The germline gives CDR1 MRHNA, CDR2 SNTAGT. The V end was cut by 6 bases, the J end by 0 bases, with 12 bases between. The CDR3 has 15 residues. Here the CDR3 reads CASSARGNSYNEQFF. The DNA of the CDR3 is TGTGCCAGCAGCGCTCGCGGGAACTCCTACAATGAGCAGTTCTTC.

There are many counts of this clonotype. This rearrangement joins TRBV29-1 to TRBJ2-7, with 9 bases lining up with TRBD2. This CDR3 comprises 15 residues. Germline V gene sequence: CDR1 SQVTM, CDR2 ANQGSEA. Losses at the gene ends were 1 base for V and 3 bases for J; bases not matched to a gene: 7. CDR3 protein: CSVEGRTSGYYEQYF. The CDR3 DNA follows: TGCAGCGTTGAAGGTCGAACTAGCGGGTACTACGAGCAGTACTTC.

There are a few counts of this clonotype. The genes are TRBV21-1 and TRBJ1-1. TRBV21-1 is recorded as a pseudogene. This CDR3 contains 17 residues. CDR3 region: CASSKVWTAGMNTEAFF. The CDR3 DNA reads as TGTGCCAGCAGCAAAGTTTGGACGGCGGGGATGAACACTGAAGCTTTCTTT.

This clonotype was recorded a few times. The chain employs TRBV28 and TRBJ1-5, with unresolved D. This CDR3 comprises 12 residues. Germline V gives CDR1 MDHEN, CDR2 SYDVKM. V lost 4 bases and J lost 4, with 5 bases in between. CDR3 amino acids: CASSWRNQPQHF. CDR3 sequence (DNA): TGTGCCAGCAGTTGGCGGAATCAGCCCCAGCATTTT.

This clonotype has more than one count but fewer than ten. The rearrangement links TRBV6-1 to TRBJ2-1; TRBD2 matches 10 bases. J lost 9 bases, V lost 5 bases, and 10 bases had no gene match. Germline V gene sequence: CDR1 MNHNS, CDR2 SASEGT. CDR3 length: 15 residues. CDR3 coding DNA: TGTGCCAGCAGTTTTTCAGCGGGAGGGGAAGGTGAGCAGTTCTTC. As protein: CASSFSAGGEGEQFF.

This clonotype was seen a handful of times. The chain links TRBV5-1 to TRBJ1-1; D is perhaps TRBD1 (6 bases). The length of the CDR3 is 13 residues. Germline CDR1 and CDR2: SGHRS and YFSETQ. Trimming removed 6 bases from V and 5 bases from J, with 14 bases in between. In DNA form, the CDR3 reads TGCGCCAGCACCCTTAAGGGGGGTACTGAAGCTTTCTTT. Translated, it gives CASTLKGGTEAFF.

This clonotype appeared a few times. The chain carries TRBV29-1 and TRBJ1-1; tentative D call: TRBD1 (5 bases). The CDR3 consists of 11 residues. Germline V gives CDR1 SQVTM, CDR2 ANQGSEA. The germline V and J ends were trimmed by 7 bases and 5 bases, with 11 bases remaining between them. CDR3 in DNA: TGCAGCGCCGTCGAGGGGACTGAAGCTTTCTTT. Translation: CSAVEGTEAFF.

This clonotype was seen only once. This sequence may be a read error, since a much larger clone differs from it by one base. V and J are TRBV7-9 and TRBJ2-6; a possible D gene is TRBD2 (7 bases). Deletions cut 5 bases from V and 1 base from J, with 18 bases between. This CDR3 comprises 18 residues. Germline values: CDR1 SEHNR, CDR2 FQNEAQ (reference sequence). CDR3 amino acids: CASSPIGGDFSGANVLTF. The DNA of the CDR3 is TGTGCCAGCAGCCCGATAGGGGGGGATTTTTCTGGGGCCAACGTCCTGACTTTC. Full variable domain (rest looked up from reference TRBV7-9 and TRBJ2-6): DTGVSQNPRHKITKRGQNVTFRCDPISEHNRLYWYRQTLGQGPEFLTYFQNEAQLEKSRLLSDRFSAERPKGSFSTLEIQRTEQGDSAMYLCASSPIGGDFSGANVLTFGAGSRLTVL.

CDR3 coding DNA: TGCAGTGCTACCAGACTAGCGGGAGGTGAGCAGTACTTC. Amino acid sequence: CSATRLAGGEQYF. This chain links TRBV20-1 with TRBJ2-7, with TRBD2 identical over 13 bases. CDR1 is DFQATT and CDR2 is SNEGSKA in the germline V gene (reference sequence). J was trimmed by 7 bases and V by 4 bases; bases with no gene match: 4. The CDR3 runs to 13 residues.

Many counts were recorded for this clonotype. The rearrangement uses TRBV18 and TRBJ2-1; no firm D call. The ends were cut back, 4 bases at V and 8 bases at J, with 21 bases in the middle. Germline V gene lookup returns CDR1 KGHSH and CDR2 LQKENI. There are 16 residues in the CDR3. The CDR3 DNA follows: TGTGCCAGCTCACTCCCCAGAAGGTACCCGATTCATGAGCAGTTCTTC. It is translated as CASSLPRRYPIHEQFF.

This clonotype has a count of ten or more. This chain links TRBV28 with TRBJ2-7; 13 nucleotides line up with TRBD2. V was clipped by 5 bases and J by 3 bases; unmatched bases: 4. This CDR3 is built from 15 residues. The germline V gene has CDR1 MDHEN and CDR2 SYDVKM. CDR3 nucleotides: TGTGCCAGCAGTCACGGACTAGCGGGGGACTACGAGCAGTACTTC. Amino acid sequence: CASSHGLAGDYEQYF.

In this sample, this clonotype turned up many times. The V gene is TRBV4-1, the J gene TRBJ1-5; maybe TRBD1 (6 bases). Germline loops: CDR1 MGHRA, CDR2 YSYEKL. Trimming took 0 bases from V and 5 from J, leaving 8 bases between them. This CDR3 comprises 14 residues. CDR3 in DNA: TGCGCCAGCAGCCAAGAACAGGGTTATCAGCCCCAGCATTTT. Its translation is CASSQEQGYQPQHF.

The chain links TRBV2 to TRBJ2-1; possibly TRBD1 for D (5 bases). Between the trimmed V and J ends, which lost 3 bases and 5 bases, there was a span of 5 bases. Germline V gene data show CDR1 as SNHLY and CDR2 as FYNNEI. There are 12 residues in the CDR3. CDR3 region: CASSDRDNEQFF. CDR3 nucleotides: TGTGCCAGCAGTGACAGGGACAATGAGCAGTTCTTC.

The chain is built from TRBV7-9 and TRBJ2-4; D call uncertain. There are 13 residues in the CDR3. V lost 11 bases, J lost 0 bases, and 11 bases lay in between. Germline V gene lookup returns CDR1 SEHNR and CDR2 FQNEAQ (reference sequence). CDR3 sequence reads: CARPMQAKNIQYF. In DNA, the CDR3 is TGTGCCCGACCAATGCAAGCCAAAAACATTCAGTACTTC.

This clonotype has just a few counts. This sequence joins TRBV20-1 and TRBJ1-2; D possibly corresponds to TRBD1 (5 bases). This CDR3 contains 15 residues. Germline V gives CDR1 DFQATT, CDR2 SNEGSKA (reference sequence). The V and J ends lost 0 bases and 1 base respectively, with 12 bases between them. CDR3 in DNA: TGCAGTGCTAGAGAGAGGGGCAGATTTAACTATGGCTACACCTTC. It yields the protein CSARERGRFNYGYTF.

V usage is TRBV9 and J usage is TRBJ1-5; a weak D match, TRBD1 (5 bases). The V end lost 7 bases, the J end lost 1 base, and 12 bases lay between the germline ends. This CDR3 spans 14 amino acids. CDR1 and CDR2 (germline): SGDLS, YYNGEE. CDR3 nucleotide sequence: TGTGCCAGCGGGGCCGCGGGAAGCAATCAGCCCCAGCATTTT. Translated, it gives CASGAAGSNQPQHF.

This clonotype was detected ten times or more. The J gene is TRBJ2-1, the V gene TRBV28; 11 bases fit TRBD2. J was trimmed by 0 bases and V by 5 bases; bases with no gene match: 6. This CDR3 is 17 amino acids long. In germline, CDR1 is MDHEN, CDR2 SYDVKM. DNA of the CDR3: TGTGCCAGCAGTAAAGGGACTAGCGGCATCTCCTACAATGAGCAGTTCTTC. Amino acids: CASSKGTSGISYNEQFF. Full variable domain (outside the CDR3, taken from reference TRBV28 and TRBJ2-1): DVKVTQSSRYLVKRTGEKVFLECVQDMDHENMFWYRQDPGLGLRLIYFSYDVKMKEKGDIPEGYSVSREKKERFSLILESASTNQTSMYLCASSKGTSGISYNEQFFGPGTRLTVL.

This clonotype occurred a few times. The chain carries TRBV13 and TRBJ1-2, with TRBD1 matching 7 bases. Germline lookup yields CDR1 PRHDT and CDR2 FYEKMQ (reference sequence). V shed 4 bases and J 8 bases; nucleotides not matched to a gene: 10. There are 14 residues in the CDR3. The CDR3 here is CASSSFYRGMGYTF. The CDR3 region has the DNA TGTGCCAGCAGCTCTTTCTACAGGGGTATGGGCTACACCTTC.

This clonotype has just a few counts. The chain couples TRBV28 to TRBJ2-1; D possibly matches TRBD1 or TRBD2 (6 bases each). The CDR3 runs to 16 residues. CDR1 MDHEN and CDR2 SYDVKM come from the germline V gene. V lost 4 bases and J lost 2, with 15 bases in between. CDR3 in amino acids: CASSWGTGATYNEQFF. The CDR3 region has the DNA TGTGCCAGCAGTTGGGGGACGGGGGCCACCTACAATGAGCAGTTCTTC.